The present T cell receptor beta chain was sequenced within a study of blood T cell repertoires in COVID-19. The wider study: T cells, B-cell-depleted T cells, or PBMCs provided the cDNA or gDNA that served as material.

Per the original data handling: Nucleated cell number was recorded as an estimate derived from reference gene primer amplification. Repertoires were generated with immunoSEQ multiplex PCR, while TCRdb's copy carries only in-frame clones and drops some. That table supplies the V and J calls and clone size; D and trimming were determined from the DNA. This table holds around 400,000 clones, around 83% found once. V was clipped by 4 bases and J by 6 bases, with 12 bases between them. This CDR3 is built from 12 residues. Germline V gene data show CDR1 as SQVTM and CDR2 as ANQGSEA. For this clone: At the DNA level, this CDR3 is encoded by other sequences in the same sample as well.

What was sequenced was PBMCs or T cells enriched from blood (not recorded which). This sequence originates from a woman aged 50 to 60 who had recovered from COVID-19. V usage is TRBV29-1 and J usage is TRBJ1-2; D possibly corresponds to TRBD1 (5 bases). CDR3 sequence reads: CSVGGQGHGYTF. For the CDR3, the DNA is TGCAGCGTTGGAGGCCAGGGTCATGGCTACACCTTC.